A single sample is the source of the 14 T cell receptor beta chains below, sequenced in a study of T cell responses to AZD1222 COVID-19 vaccine. Clones were read by immunoSEQ multiplex PCR, and TCRdb kept only the in-frame ones, dropping some. The sample lists more than 95,000 clones; more than 70% were seen once. Source: peripheral blood, taken on day 0 of AZD1222 vaccination. The receptors were gathered from an adult in good health.

This chain connects TRBV5-6 to TRBJ1-2; D is unclear. Germline assignment: CDR1 SGHDT and CDR2 YYEEEE. CDR3 size: 13 residues. With 4 bases removed from V and 1 base from J, the gap between germline ends came to 8 bases. CDR3 in DNA: TGTGCCAGCAGCCCCATTGGTAACTATGGCTACACCTTC. Its protein is CASSPIGNYGYTF.

The chain combines TRBV2 with TRBJ2-5, with D perhaps matching TRBD1 (6 bases). Trimming took off 7 bases at V and 5 bases at J, with 17 bases between the two ends. CDR1 and CDR2 (germline): SNHLY, FYNNEI. This CDR3 has 14 amino acids. The CDR3 sequence: CASNTGGGSETQYF. CDR3 in DNA: TGTGCCAGCAATACGGGTGGGGGCTCGGAGACCCAGTACTTC.

This chain uses TRBV6-6 with TRBJ2-5; TRBD2 might be the D (5 bases). V was pared by 6 bases and J by 4 bases, with 18 bases between. The CDR3 extends over 15 amino acids. CDR1 and CDR2 from the germline V gene are MNHNY and SVGAGI (reference sequence). CDR3 sequence: CASSSLSGTGETQYF. In nucleotides, the CDR3 is TGTGCCAGCAGCTCACTTTCGGGAACCGGAGAGACCCAGTACTTC.

V usage is TRBV20-1 and J usage is TRBJ2-5; a weak D match, TRBD1 (6 bases). Trimming stripped 3 bases from V and 4 bases from J, with 15 bases between. CDR1 and CDR2 from the germline V gene are DFQATT and SNEGSKA (reference sequence). This CDR3 is built from 14 residues. CDR3 in DNA: TGCAGTGCTAGTGGACAGTACCTGGGAGAGACCCAGTACTTC. Translation gives CSASGQYLGETQYF.

J is TRBJ2-3 and V is TRBV18; TRBD1 matches 8 bases. Germline-derived CDR1 and CDR2 are KGHSH and LQKENI. This CDR3 is built from 13 residues. Trimming took 5 bases from V and 5 from J; bases not matched to a gene: 3. CDR3 sequence: CASSGTGGDTQYF. For the CDR3, the DNA is TGTGCCAGCTCAGGAACAGGGGGAGATACGCAGTATTTT.

V gene TRBV9 combines with J gene TRBJ1-2; 9 bases are shared with TRBD1. The CDR3 is 14 amino acids. Germline V gene lookup returns CDR1 SGDLS and CDR2 YYNGEE. The junction had 5 bases not matched to a gene; V was cut back by 4 bases and J by 4 bases. CDR3 coding DNA: TGTGCCAGCAGCCCGGGACAGGGAGTCTATGGCTACACCTTC. Its protein is CASSPGQGVYGYTF.

The chain links TRBV12-5 to TRBJ1-1, with D possibly TRBD1 on 5 matching bases. The V end was cut by 0 bases, the J end by 10 bases, with 21 bases between. The CDR3 has 16 residues. From germline, CDR1 is LGHNT and CDR2 FRNRAP. In nucleotides, the CDR3 is TGTGCTAGTGGTTTGGTACTTGGGGCCAGGTTTTTAGGAGCTTTCTTT. Its protein is CASGLVLGARFLGAFF.

The chain links TRBV4-3 to TRBJ1-2; 7 bases line up with TRBD1. Per the germline V gene, CDR1 is LGHNA and CDR2 is YSLEER. The CDR3 runs 14 residues. V shed 4 bases, J shed 1 base, and the junction held 3 bases outside the gene matches. The CDR3 loop is CASSPGQDNYGYTF. The DNA for the CDR3 is TGCGCCAGCAGCCCCGGACAGGATAACTATGGCTACACCTTC.

The chain couples TRBV5-1 to TRBJ1-6; a weak D match, TRBD1 (6 bases). This CDR3 spans 15 amino acids. Germline V gene lookup returns CDR1 SGHRS and CDR2 YFSETQ. V was shortened by 3 bases and J by 8 bases, with 15 bases between the two germline ends. CDR3 sequence: CASSWGSYRDSPLHF. The CDR3 region has the DNA TGCGCCAGCAGCTGGGGGTCGTACAGGGATTCACCCCTCCACTTT.

CDR3 bases: TGTGCCAGCAGCCAAATTTACGAGCAGTACTTC. As protein: CASSQIYEQYF. The V call is TRBV14, the J call TRBJ2-7, with D unclear. From germline, CDR1 is SGHDN and CDR2 FVKESK. The CDR3 is 11 residues long. Trimming removed 2 bases from V and 4 bases from J, with 3 bases in between.

The chain employs TRBV2 and TRBJ1-1; D perhaps matches TRBD1 (5 bases). CDR3 length: 13 residues. Per germline, CDR1 SNHLY and CDR2 FYNNEI. V shed 7 bases and J shed 3 bases, with 12 bases lying between them. As DNA, the CDR3 is TGTGCCAGCACACAGGAGAAGTACACTGAAGCTTTCTTT. Translation: CASTQEKYTEAFF.

The gene calls are TRBV29-1 and TRBJ1-1; 7 bases match TRBD1. Germline CDR1 SQVTM, CDR2 ANQGSEA. The CDR3 runs to 14 residues. Unmatched junction bases numbered 7, after V lost 5 bases and J lost 1 base. CDR3 loop: CSVHNRGRNTEAFF. CDR3 sequence (DNA): TGCAGCGTTCACAACAGGGGACGGAACACTGAAGCTTTCTTT.

The chain recombines TRBV9 with TRBJ2-2, with D uncertain. Germline CDR1 reads SGDLS; CDR2 reads YYNGEE. Trimming stripped 4 bases from V and 5 bases from J, with 9 bases between. This CDR3 is built from 13 residues. The CDR3 DNA is TGTGCCAGCAGCTTCCACGAGACCGGGGAGCTGTTTTTT. It translates to CASSFHETGELFF.

This clone was counted a single time. V is TRBV4-3 and J is TRBJ2-3, with a weak D call TRBD1 (6 bases). The germline gives CDR1 LGHNA, CDR2 YSLEER. The CDR3 runs 16 residues. Trimming removed 0 bases at V and 1 base at J, with 11 bases between. Here the CDR3 DNA reads TGCGCCAGCAGCCAAGATTGGTCAGGGGGCACAGATACGCAGTATTTT. As protein: CASSQDWSGGTDTQYF.